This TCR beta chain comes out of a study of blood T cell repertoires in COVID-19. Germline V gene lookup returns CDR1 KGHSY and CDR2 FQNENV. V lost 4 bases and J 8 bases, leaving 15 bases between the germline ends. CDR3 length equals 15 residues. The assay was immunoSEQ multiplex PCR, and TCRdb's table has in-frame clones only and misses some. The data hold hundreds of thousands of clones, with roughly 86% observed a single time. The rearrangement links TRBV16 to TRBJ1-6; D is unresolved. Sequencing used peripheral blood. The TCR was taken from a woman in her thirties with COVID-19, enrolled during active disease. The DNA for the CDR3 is TGTGCCAGCAGCCTGTACTCAGGAGGTGATTCACCCCTCCACTTT. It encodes CASSLYSGGDSPLHF.